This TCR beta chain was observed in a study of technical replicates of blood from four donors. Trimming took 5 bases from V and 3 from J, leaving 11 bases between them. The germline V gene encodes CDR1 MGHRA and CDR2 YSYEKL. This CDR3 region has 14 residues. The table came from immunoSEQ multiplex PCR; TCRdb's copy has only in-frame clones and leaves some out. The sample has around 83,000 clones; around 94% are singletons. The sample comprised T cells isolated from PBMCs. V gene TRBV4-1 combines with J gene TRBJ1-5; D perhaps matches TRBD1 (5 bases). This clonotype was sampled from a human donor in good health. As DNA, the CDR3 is TGCGCCAGCAGCGCAGACAGTTACAATCAGCCCCAGCATTTT. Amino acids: CASSADSYNQPQHF.